Described below is a single TCR beta chain sequence and its context. As processed by the authors: The authors estimated nucleated cell counts from reference gene primer amplification. The assay was immunoSEQ multiplex PCR, and TCRdb's table has in-frame clones only and misses some. That table is the source of V, J and clone size, and D and trimming were worked out from the DNA. The sample lists under 300,000 clones; 75% to 90% were seen once. The sample comes from a study of blood T cell repertoires in COVID-19. About the research overall: The United States, Italy and Spain supplied acute and convalescent COVID-19 samples. PBMCs, B-cell-depleted T cells, or T cells were the source of the cDNA or gDNA that made up the material.

The V segment lost 6 bases and the J segment 7 bases; nucleotides outside the gene matches: 12. The CDR3 runs to 15 residues. Germline V gene lookup returns CDR1 MDHEN and CDR2 SYDVKM. The sequenced sample consisted of peripheral blood. V usage is TRBV28 and J usage is TRBJ1-2, with 9 bases aligning to TRBD1. This sequence was found in a woman in her seventies with acute or convalescent COVID-19. The CDR3 protein is CASRRTGAVPVGYTF. The CDR3, as DNA: TGTGCCAGCAGGAGGACAGGGGCGGTCCCGGTTGGCTACACCTTC.